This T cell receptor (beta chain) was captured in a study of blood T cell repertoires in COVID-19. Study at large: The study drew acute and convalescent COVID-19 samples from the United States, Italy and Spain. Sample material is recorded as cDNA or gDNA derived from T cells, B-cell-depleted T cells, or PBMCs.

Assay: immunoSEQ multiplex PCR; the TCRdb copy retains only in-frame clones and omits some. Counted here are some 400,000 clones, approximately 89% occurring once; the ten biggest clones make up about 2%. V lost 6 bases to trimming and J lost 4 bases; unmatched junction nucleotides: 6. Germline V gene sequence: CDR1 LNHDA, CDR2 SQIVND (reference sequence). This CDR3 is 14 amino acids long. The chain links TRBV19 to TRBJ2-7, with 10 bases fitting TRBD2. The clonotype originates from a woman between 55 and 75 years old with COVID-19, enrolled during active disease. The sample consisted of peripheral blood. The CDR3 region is CASSRSGGLYEQYF. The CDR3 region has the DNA TGTGCCAGTAGCCGTAGCGGGGGGCTGTACGAGCAGTACTTC.